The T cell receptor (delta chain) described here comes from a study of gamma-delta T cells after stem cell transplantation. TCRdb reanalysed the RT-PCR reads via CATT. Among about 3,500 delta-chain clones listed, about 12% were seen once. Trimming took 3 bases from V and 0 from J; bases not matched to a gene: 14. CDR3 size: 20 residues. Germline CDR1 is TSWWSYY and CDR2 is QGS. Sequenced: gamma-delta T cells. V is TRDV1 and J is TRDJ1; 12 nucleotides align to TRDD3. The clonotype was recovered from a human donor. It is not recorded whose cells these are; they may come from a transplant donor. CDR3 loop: CALGEKISGGYAKYTDKLIF. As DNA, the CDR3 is TGTGCTCTTGGGGAGAAAATATCTGGGGGATACGCTAAGTACACCGATAAACTCATCTTT.